The 2 T cell receptor beta chains presented below share a single source sample, sequenced in a study of shared clonotypes between healthy human individuals. Sequencing used immunoSEQ multiplex PCR; TCRdb keeps in-frame clones, though not all of them. The sample yields more than 2,000,000 clones, approximately 93% seen once. Sequencing was carried out using naive CD4+ T cells from PBMCs. Stated subset: CD45RA+ positively selected. These receptors came from a young man in good health. Some clones in this sample may be carry-over from other donors' samples.

A note on this clone: Other nucleotide sequences from this sample produce the same CDR3. V usage is TRBV28 and J usage is TRBJ1-3; 7 bases line up with TRBD1. The CDR3 length is 14 residues. Trimming cost V 4 bases and J 4 bases; bases outside gene matches: 4. Germline lookup yields CDR1 MDHEN and CDR2 SYDVKM. The CDR3 region is CASSSDRAGNTIYF. Here the CDR3 DNA reads TGTGCCAGCAGTTCCGACAGGGCCGGAAACACCATATATTTT.

This rearrangement joins TRBV7-2 to TRBJ2-7; 10 bases fit TRBD2. V was pared by 1 base and J by 6 bases, with 9 bases of the junction left unmatched. Germline V lookup: CDR1 SGHTA, CDR2 FQGNSA. CDR3 size: 16 residues. This CDR3 reads CASSLEGLAAPREQYF. CDR3 sequence (DNA): TGTGCCAGCAGCTTAGAAGGACTAGCGGCCCCCCGCGAGCAGTACTTC.